This TCR beta chain came from a study of cytomegalovirus exposure and HLA in healthy donors. In regard to this clone: One end of the junction is discordant with germline, which a read error may explain.

A multiplex PCR was run with 60 Vbeta primers and 13 Jbeta primers. TCRdb's table, derived via immunoSEQ multiplex PCR, lists solely in-frame clones and lacks some. This table holds about 130,000 clones, around 86% found once. The germline V gene has CDR1 MNHEY and CDR2 SVGAGI. CDR3 length: 16 residues. J is TRBJ2-1 and V is TRBV6-5; 13 bases fit TRBD2. The specimen was PBMCs. The TCR comes from a man between 18 and 29 years old in good health and CMV-seronegative. CDR3 region: CASSYLLAGGRNEQLF. CDR3 coding DNA: TGTGCCAGCAGTTACTTACTAGCGGGGGGGCGCAATGAGCAGCTCTTC.